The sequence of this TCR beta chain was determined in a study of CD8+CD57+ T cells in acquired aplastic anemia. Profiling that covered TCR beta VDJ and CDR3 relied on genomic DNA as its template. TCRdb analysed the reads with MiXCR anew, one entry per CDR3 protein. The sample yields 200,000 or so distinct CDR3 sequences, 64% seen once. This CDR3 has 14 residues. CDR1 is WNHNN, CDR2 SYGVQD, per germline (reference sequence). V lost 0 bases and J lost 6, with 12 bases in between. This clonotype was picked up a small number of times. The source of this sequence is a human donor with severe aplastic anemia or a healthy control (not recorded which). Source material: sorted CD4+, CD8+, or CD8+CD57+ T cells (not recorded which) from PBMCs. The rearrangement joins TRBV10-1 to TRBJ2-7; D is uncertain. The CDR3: CASSESIEPLEQYF. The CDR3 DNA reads TGCGCCAGCAGTGAGTCAATTGAGCCCCTCGAGCAGTACTTC.